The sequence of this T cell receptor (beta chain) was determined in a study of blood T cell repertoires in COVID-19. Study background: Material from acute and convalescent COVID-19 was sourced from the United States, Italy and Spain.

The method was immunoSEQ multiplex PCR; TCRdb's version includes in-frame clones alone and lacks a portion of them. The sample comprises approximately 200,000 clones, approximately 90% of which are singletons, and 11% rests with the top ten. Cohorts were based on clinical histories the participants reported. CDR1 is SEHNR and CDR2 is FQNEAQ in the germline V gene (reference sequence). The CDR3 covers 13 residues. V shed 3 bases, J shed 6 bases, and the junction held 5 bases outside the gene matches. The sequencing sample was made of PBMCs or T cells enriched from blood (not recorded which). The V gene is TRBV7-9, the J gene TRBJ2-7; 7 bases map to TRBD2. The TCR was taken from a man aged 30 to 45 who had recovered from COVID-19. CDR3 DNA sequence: TGTGCCAGCAGCTTTCAGGGAGGGATCGAGCAGTACTTC. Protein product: CASSFQGGIEQYF.